The rows below give T cell receptor beta chains drawn from one sample of a study of cytomegalovirus exposure and HLA in healthy donors. The assay was immunoSEQ multiplex PCR, and TCRdb's table has in-frame clones only and misses some. In the table there are approximately 59,000 clones, around 73% of which are singletons. Sequencing was performed on PBMCs. The source is a girl aged 5-17 years in good health and CMV-seropositive. Both conserved end residues are part of each CDR3. A D gene is named only where the DNA matches it firmly. Clone size, where shown, is once, few, many, or a class for clones that have expanded.

J,length,size,D,V,CDR3,DNA
TRBJ1-5,16,.,.,TRBV4-1,CASSQGPPGVDQPQHF,TGCGCCAGCAGCCAAGGTCCCCCAGGGGTAGATCAGCCCCAGCATTTT
TRBJ1-5,13,few,.,TRBV2,CASIEGGNQPQHF,TGTGCCAGCATCGAGGGCGGCAATCAGCCCCAGCATTTT
TRBJ2-1,13,.,TRBD1,TRBV29-1,CSVDPKRGDRAFF,TGCAGCGTTGATCCAAAACGGGGGGACAGGGCGTTCTTC
TRBJ2-3,14,.,.,TRBV28,CASRGGQNTDTQYF,TGTGCCAGCAGGGGGGGACAGAACACAGATACGCAGTATTTT
TRBJ2-1,14,.,TRBD2,TRBV29-1,CSVAGLGSYNEQFF,TGCAGCGTTGCGGGACTAGGGTCCTACAATGAGCAGTTCTTC
TRBJ1-5,15,.,TRBD1,TRBV2,CASSEATGGGQPQHF,TGTGCCAGCAGTGAAGCGACAGGGGGAGGTCAGCCCCAGCATTTT
TRBJ1-6,15,.,TRBD1,TRBV5-1,CASSPGQGGNSPLHF,TGCGCCAGCAGCCCTGGACAGGGTGGAAATTCACCCCTCCACTTT
TRBJ2-3,16,.,TRBD2,TRBV4-1,CASSQGTSGFTDTQYF,TGCGCCAGCAGCCAAGGCACTAGCGGGTTCACAGATACGCAGTATTTT
TRBJ1-4,14,.,.,TRBV27,CASGRDGGREKLFF,TGTGCCAGCGGCCGGGACGGAGGGCGCGAAAAACTGTTTTTT
TRBJ1-1,14,.,.,TRBV28,CASSSGNMNTEAFF,TGTGCCAGCAGTTCAGGGAACATGAACACTGAAGCTTTCTTT
TRBJ1-1,15,.,.,TRBV28,CASSRQGEGVVRAFF,TGTGCCAGCAGCCGGCAGGGCGAAGGAGTTGTGCGGGCTTTCTTT
TRBJ1-2,15,.,.,TRBV6-5,CASSRAWEGIHGYTF,TGTGCCAGCTCCCGTGCCTGGGAGGGAATCCATGGCTACACCTTC
TRBJ1-4,17,few,TRBD1,TRBV6-1,CASSEAPRTGVREKLFF,TGTGCCAGCAGTGAAGCCCCACGGACAGGGGTAAGAGAAAAACTGTTTTTT
TRBJ2-1,14,.,.,TRBV6-1,CASSVERERVEQFF,TGTGCCAGCAGTGTGGAACGGGAGCGGGTTGAGCAGTTCTTC
TRBJ1-1,12,.,.,TRBV29-1,CSVEEGLTEAFF,TGCAGCGTTGAAGAGGGGCTCACTGAAGCTTTCTTT
TRBJ2-1,15,.,.,TRBV2,CASSDRLHYYNEQFF,TGTGCCAGCAGTGATCGACTCCACTATTACAATGAGCAGTTCTTC
TRBJ2-7,16,.,.,TRBV4-1,CASSHLMVGLNYEQYF,TGCGCCAGCAGCCACCTCATGGTGGGACTCAACTACGAGCAGTACTTC
TRBJ1-4,14,.,.,TRBV30,CAWSPPGTDEKLFF,TGTGCCTGGAGTCCGCCGGGGACTGATGAAAAACTGTTTTTT
TRBJ2-7,15,.,.,TRBV27,CASSLGAGSGNEQYF,TGTGCCAGCAGTTTAGGGGCAGGGTCCGGCAACGAGCAGTACTTC
TRBJ2-5,19,few,TRBD2,TRBV7-7,CASSNGITGGPHPGETQYF,TGTGCTAGCAGCAACGGGATAACGGGGGGGCCCCACCCGGGAGAGACCCAGTACTTC
TRBJ1-1,13,once,TRBD1,TRBV28,CASSQGARTEAFF,TGTGCCAGCAGCCAGGGGGCTCGGACTGAAGCTTTCTTT
TRBJ1-1,13,.,.,TRBV6-1,CASKDRRGTEAFF,TGTGCCAGCAAGGACCGACGGGGCACTGAAGCTTTCTTT